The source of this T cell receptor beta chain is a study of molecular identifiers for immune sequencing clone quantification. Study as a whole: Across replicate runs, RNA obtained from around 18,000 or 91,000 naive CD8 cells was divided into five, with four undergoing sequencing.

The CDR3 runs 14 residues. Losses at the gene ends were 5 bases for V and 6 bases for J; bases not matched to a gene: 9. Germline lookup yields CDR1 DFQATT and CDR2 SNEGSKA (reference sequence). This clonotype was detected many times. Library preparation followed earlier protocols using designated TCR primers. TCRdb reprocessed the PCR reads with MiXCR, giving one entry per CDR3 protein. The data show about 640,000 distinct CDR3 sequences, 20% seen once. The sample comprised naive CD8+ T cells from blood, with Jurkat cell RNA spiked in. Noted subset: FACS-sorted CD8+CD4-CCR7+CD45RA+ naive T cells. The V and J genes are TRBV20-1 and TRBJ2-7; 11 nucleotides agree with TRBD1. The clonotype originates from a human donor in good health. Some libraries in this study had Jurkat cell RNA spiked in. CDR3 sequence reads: CSAQPGTGGLEQYF. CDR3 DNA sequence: TGCAGTGCTCAACCCGGGACAGGGGGACTCGAGCAGTACTTC.